This T cell receptor (beta chain) stems from a study of blood T cell repertoires in COVID-19. Generated by immunoSEQ multiplex PCR, the TCRdb table keeps only in-frame clones and is missing some. The sample yields around 120,000 clones, over 70% seen once. The CDR3 has 16 amino acids. V lost 5 bases, J lost 2 bases, and 4 bases stayed unmatched. CDR1 and CDR2 (germline): SEHNR, FQNEAQ (reference sequence). This clone was observed once. Sequencing was done on a sample of peripheral blood. The rearrangement links TRBV7-9 to TRBJ2-5; 14 bases fit TRBD2. The sequence was obtained from a man in his sixties or seventies with acute or convalescent COVID-19. For the CDR3, the DNA is TGTGCCAGCAGCCCAAGGACTAGCGGGGGGCAAGAGACCCAGTACTTC. This translates into CASSPRTSGGQETQYF.